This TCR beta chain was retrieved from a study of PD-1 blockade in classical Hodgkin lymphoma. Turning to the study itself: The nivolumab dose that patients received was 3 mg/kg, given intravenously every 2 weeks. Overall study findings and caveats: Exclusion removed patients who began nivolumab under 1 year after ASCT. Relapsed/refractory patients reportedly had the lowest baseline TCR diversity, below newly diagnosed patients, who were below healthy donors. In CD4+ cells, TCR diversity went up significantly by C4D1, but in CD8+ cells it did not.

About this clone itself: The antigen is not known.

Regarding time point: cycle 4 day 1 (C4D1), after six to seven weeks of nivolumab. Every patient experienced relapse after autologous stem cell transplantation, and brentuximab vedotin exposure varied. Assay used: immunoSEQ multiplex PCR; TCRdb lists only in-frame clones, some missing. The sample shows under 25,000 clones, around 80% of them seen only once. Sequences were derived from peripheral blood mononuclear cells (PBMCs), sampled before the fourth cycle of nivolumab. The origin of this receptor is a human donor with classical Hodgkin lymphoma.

DNA for the CDR3: TGTGCCAGTAACCTAGCGGGCACAGATACGCAGTATTTT. Translating it yields CASNLAGTDTQYF. The V call is TRBV19, the J call TRBJ2-3, with 7 bases aligning to TRBD2. The junction had 2 bases not matched to a gene; V was cut back by 7 bases and J by 1 base. CDR1 is LNHDA and CDR2 is SQIVND in the germline V gene (reference sequence). The CDR3 spans 13 residues.